The 21 T cell receptor beta chains below all came from one sample that was sequenced in a study of long-term antiretroviral therapy in people with HIV. Survey level was the resolution at which the v3.0 immunoSEQ assay ran. Using immunoSEQ multiplex PCR, the repertoire was profiled, and TCRdb retains in-frame clones only, with some absent. The table includes more than 35,000 clones, 90% to 95% detected once. The starting material was unsorted PBMCs, obtained 3.7 years after starting antiretroviral therapy. The source is a woman in her fifties or sixties with HIV.

V gene TRBV2 combines with J gene TRBJ1-1; 7 nucleotides match TRBD1. Germline V gives CDR1 SNHLY, CDR2 FYNNEI. V was pared by 10 bases and J by 5 bases, with 7 bases of the junction left unmatched. The CDR3 sequence is 12 residues long. DNA of the CDR3: TGTGCCACCGACAGGGCGGGGACTGAAGCTTTCTTT. Protein sequence: CATDRAGTEAFF. The complete variable domain, with remaining parts taken from reference TRBV2 and TRBJ1-1, reads EPEVTQTPSHQVTQMGQEVILRCVPISNHLYFYWYRQILGQKVEFLVSFYNNEISEKSEIFDDQFSVERPDGSNFTLKIRSTKLEDSAMYFCATDRAGTEAFFGQGTRLTVV.

J is TRBJ1-2 and V is TRBV2; D is uncertain. The germline V gene encodes CDR1 SNHLY and CDR2 FYNNEI. Trimming took off 10 bases at V and 4 bases at J, with 16 bases between the two ends. The CDR3 loop spans 13 amino acids. This chain's CDR3 is CAKSQESVYGYTF. CDR3 nucleotide sequence: TGTGCCAAATCGCAGGAATCAGTCTATGGCTACACCTTC.

The chain is built from TRBV7-8 and TRBJ1-5; TRBD1 might be the D (6 bases). V lost 2 bases, J lost 0 bases, and 23 bases lay in between. The V gene's germline CDR1 is SGHVS and CDR2 FQNEAQ. This CDR3 spans 20 amino acids. The chain's CDR3 is CASSLKGTRGRNYSNQPQHF. CDR3 in DNA: TGTGCCAGCAGCTTAAAAGGGACAAGGGGAAGAAACTATAGCAATCAGCCCCAGCATTTT.

J is TRBJ2-7 and V is TRBV11-2, with 9 bases that match TRBD2. The CDR3 is made up of 16 amino acids. Germline V gene data show CDR1 as SGHAT and CDR2 as FQNNGV. J was trimmed by 0 bases and V by 3 bases; bases with no gene match: 6. The CDR3 is CASSLNAGGISYEQYF. The DNA of the CDR3 is TGTGCCAGCAGCTTGAACGCGGGGGGGATCTCCTACGAGCAGTACTTC.

The genes are TRBV29-1 and TRBJ2-3; D is unclear. This CDR3 is 14 amino acids long. The V and J ends lost 3 bases and 2 bases respectively, with 12 bases between them. Germline V gene sequence: CDR1 SQVTM, CDR2 ANQGSEA. CDR3 region: CSVDRLTSTDTQYF. The CDR3 DNA is TGCAGCGTTGACAGGCTCACTTCCACAGATACGCAGTATTTT.

The rearrangement uses TRBV9 and TRBJ2-1, with a tentative D call TRBD1 (5 bases). Germline CDR1 is SGDLS and CDR2 is YYNGEE. The CDR3 runs 16 residues. V lost 4 bases to trimming and J lost 6 bases, with 20 bases between them. In DNA form, the CDR3 reads TGTGCCAGCAGCCCATCGTCAGGGCCGTCTGGCAATGAGCAGTTCTTC. Encoded protein: CASSPSSGPSGNEQFF.

The V call is TRBV29-1, the J call TRBJ1-3; D gene unclear. Germline V CDR1 and CDR2: SQVTM, ANQGSEA. This CDR3 comprises 11 residues. V gave up 2 bases and J gave up 3 bases, with 2 bases separating them. In nucleotides, the CDR3 is TGCAGCGTTGAACATGGAAACACCATATATTTT. This gives the protein CSVEHGNTIYF.

CDR3 nucleotide sequence: TGTGCCAGTAGTATCGTACAACAAAATTCACCCCTCCACTTT. Its protein product is CASSIVQQNSPLHF. The J gene is TRBJ1-6, the V gene TRBV19; no clear D. Germline CDR1 is LNHDA and CDR2 is SQIVND (reference sequence). This CDR3 is 14 amino acids long. Trimming cost V 3 bases and J 7 bases, with 10 bases left between them.

J is TRBJ2-3 and V is TRBV2; 11 bases are shared with TRBD2. V shed 6 bases and J 4 bases; nucleotides not matched to a gene: 6. The CDR3 is 15 residues long. Germline values: CDR1 SNHLY, CDR2 FYNNEI. The CDR3 protein is CASRPTSGGADTQYF. For the CDR3, the DNA is TGTGCCAGCAGACCCACTAGCGGGGGCGCAGATACGCAGTATTTT.

This sequence joins TRBV19 and TRBJ1-3; 7 nucleotides agree with TRBD1. V was pared by 8 bases and J by 4 bases, with 8 bases of the junction left unmatched. CDR1 is LNHDA, CDR2 SQIVND, per germline (reference sequence). This CDR3 contains 14 residues. The CDR3 bases are TGTGCCAGTCGATCGGGACAGCTCGGAAACACCATATATTTT. This translates into CASRSGQLGNTIYF.

The J gene is TRBJ2-7, the V gene TRBV11-2, with 9 nucleotides matching TRBD1. The CDR3 is made up of 16 amino acids. Germline values: CDR1 SGHAT, CDR2 FQNNGV. J was trimmed by 4 bases and V by 6 bases; bases with no gene match: 13. The CDR3 sequence: CASSFTGGGLGYEQYF. The DNA of the CDR3 is TGTGCCAGCAGTTTTACAGGGGGCGGATTGGGTTACGAGCAGTACTTC.

V usage is TRBV6-5 and J usage is TRBJ1-5; D may be TRBD1 (5 bases). Per the germline V gene, CDR1 is MNHEY and CDR2 is SVGAGI. The CDR3 contains 14 residues. Trimming left V 0 bases short and J 7 bases short, with 10 bases between. The CDR3 DNA sequence: TGTGCCAGCAGTTACTCGATACGGGGCCAGCCCCAGCATTTT. The encoded protein is CASSYSIRGQPQHF.

This chain links TRBV30 with TRBJ1-2; TRBD1 aligns across 7 bases. Losses at the gene ends were 3 bases for V and 4 bases for J; bases not matched to a gene: 5. CDR1 GTSNPN and CDR2 SVGIG come from the germline V gene (reference sequence). The CDR3 totals 13 residues. CDR3 in DNA: TGTGCCTGGAGCCGGGACAGTCCCTATGGCTACACCTTC. Protein sequence: CAWSRDSPYGYTF. Combining the CDR3 with reference TRBV30 and TRBJ1-2 gives the whole variable domain SQTIHQWPATLVQPVGSPLSLECTVEGTSNPNLYWYRQAAGRGLQLLFYSVGIGQISSEVPQNLSASRPQDRQFILSSKKLLLSDSGFYLCAWSRDSPYGYTFGSGTRLTVV.

DNA for the CDR3: TGTGCCAGCAGCTATAGGGAGGACAGGGGGCGGCCTTTCTCTAAAGCTACTGGCTACACCTTC. Its protein product is CASSYREDRGRPFSKATGYTF. The chain joins TRBV21-1 to TRBJ1-2; the DNA was not compared with TRBD1, the D call given in the table. TRBV21-1 is given as a pseudogene. The CDR3 runs to 21 residues.

This clone was seen just once. The CDR3 spells CATSRPTSGSYNEQFF. In DNA, the CDR3 is TGTGCCACCAGCAGGCCAACTAGCGGCTCCTACAATGAGCAGTTCTTC. The chain carries TRBV15 and TRBJ2-1; 8 bases map to TRBD2. The ends lost 3 bases at V and 0 bases at J; junction bases unmatched: 4. Germline CDR1 is LNHNV and CDR2 is YYDKDF (reference sequence). The CDR3 is 16 amino acids.

The CDR3 region has the DNA TGTGCCTGGGCAGGGACCATAGAGCAGTTCTTC. It yields the protein CAWAGTIEQFF. This chain links TRBV30 with TRBJ2-1; D tentatively fits TRBD1 or TRBD2 (5 bases each). CDR1 GTSNPN and CDR2 SVGIG come from the germline V gene (reference sequence). The V end lost 5 bases, the J end lost 10 bases, and 12 bases lay between the germline ends. There are 11 residues in the CDR3.

The V call is TRBV5-4, the J call TRBJ2-6, with 8 bases fitting TRBD2. The trim removed 5 bases at V and 4 bases at J, leaving 14 bases unmatched. In germline, CDR1 is SGHNT, CDR2 YYREEE (reference sequence). This CDR3 is built from 18 residues. In DNA form, the CDR3 reads TGTGCCAGCAGAGTGGCGGCGCGGGGGGCGAGGGGGGCCAACGTCCTGACTTTC. As protein: CASRVAARGARGANVLTF.

This rearrangement joins TRBV6-1 to TRBJ2-7; D is perhaps TRBD2 (6 bases). The germline V gene has CDR1 MNHNS and CDR2 SASEGT. Trimming left V 2 bases short and J 3 bases short, with 14 bases between. This CDR3 spans 15 amino acids. In DNA, the CDR3 is TGTGCCAGCAGTGAAATTTGGGGAGGTATCTACGAGCAGTACTTC. It yields the protein CASSEIWGGIYEQYF.

The J gene is TRBJ1-1, the V gene TRBV11-2; D is perhaps TRBD1 (5 bases). CDR1 and CDR2 (germline): SGHAT, FQNNGV. The CDR3 has 15 amino acids. The germline V and J ends were trimmed by 1 base and 4 bases, with 13 bases remaining between them. The chain's CDR3 is CASSLVPAGGTEAFF. Here the CDR3 DNA reads TGTGCCAGCAGCTTAGTGCCGGCGGGGGGCACTGAAGCTTTCTTT.

The V and J genes are TRBV5-4 and TRBJ2-3, with 8 bases fitting TRBD2. Germline values: CDR1 SGHNT, CDR2 YYREEE (reference sequence). This CDR3 spans 16 amino acids. After removal of 4 bases from V and 2 bases from J, the junction contained 9 bases not matched to a gene. CDR3 bases: TGTGCCAGCAGCACCAAGCAGCGGGGGACCACAGATACGCAGTATTTT. Its protein product is CASSTKQRGTTDTQYF.

This clone has a single count. The chain joins TRBV5-8 to TRBJ1-5; D possibly corresponds to TRBD1 (5 bases). The germline V gene encodes CDR1 SGHTS and CDR2 YDEGEE. CDR3 length equals 12 residues. V lost 0 bases and J lost 7, with 5 bases in between. The CDR3 here is CASSLGDQPQHF. DNA for the CDR3: TGTGCCAGCAGCTTGGGGGACCAGCCCCAGCATTTT.